This entry features one T cell receptor beta chain sequence. What antigen it recognizes has not been identified. No qualities accompany the bases; no much larger clone lies one base away. This entry belongs to a study of response to subunit inactivated influenza vaccine (dated by TCRdb to the late 2010s). About the study as a whole: The study used deep quantitative T cell receptor repertoire profiling to track responses to a trivalent subunit inactivated influenza vaccine.

The library was prepared using RT-PCR. The sequencer listed for this sample is Illumina HiSeq 2500. TCRdb reworked the public reads: Q25 trimming with fastp, MiXCR clone assembly, productive beta chains retained. CDR3 protein sequences are deduplicated, and each keeps its most common genes and DNA. This sample gives roughly 160,000 distinct CDR3 sequences in total; approximately 12% of them show up just once. The ten largest make up roughly 40% of the sample. Study-wide conclusions, independent of this receptor: It was suggested by the authors that each seasonal influenza vaccination may recruit only a limited number of new T cells.

This material consisted of CD8+ T cells sorted from PBMCs, taken less than 30 months after vaccination. This TCR derives from a man between 45 and 75 years old who received an inactivated influenza vaccine. Donor details come from another sample of the same person, matched by shared clones.

The DNA is as follows: TGTGCCAGCAGTTCTCGAGAGTCCGACAGTAGCTACGAGCAGTACTTC. It is translated as CASSSRESDSSYEQYF. The V and J segments used are TRBV12-3 or TRBV12-4 and TRBJ2-7, with a tentative D gene TRBD1 over 5 matching bases. Trimming at the junction amounts to 4 bases on V and 3 bases on J, and the germline ends lie 19 bases apart. The CDR3 measures 16 amino acids from cysteine to phenylalanine. The only DNA kept is the CDR3, 48 bases in frame from the first base.